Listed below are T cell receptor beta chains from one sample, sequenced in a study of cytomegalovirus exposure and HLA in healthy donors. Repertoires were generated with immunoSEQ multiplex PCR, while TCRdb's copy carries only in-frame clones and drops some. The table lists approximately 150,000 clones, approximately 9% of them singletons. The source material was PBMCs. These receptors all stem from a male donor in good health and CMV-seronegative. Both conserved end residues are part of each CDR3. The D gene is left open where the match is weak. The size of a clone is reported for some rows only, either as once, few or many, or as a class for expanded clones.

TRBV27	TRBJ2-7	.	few	CASSLEFVGRGPYEQYF	TGTGCCAGCAGTTTAGAGTTTGTGGGCAGGGGTCCCTACGAGCAGTACTTC
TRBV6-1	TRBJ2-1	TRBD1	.	CASSVQGAYNEQFF	TGTGCCAGCAGTGTTCAGGGGGCCTACAATGAGCAGTTCTTC
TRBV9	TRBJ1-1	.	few	CASSVGDSQYTEAFF	TGTGCCAGCAGCGTAGGAGACAGCCAGTACACTGAAGCTTTCTTT
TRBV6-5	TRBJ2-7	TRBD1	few	CASSYGQGVTYEQYF	TGTGCCAGCAGTTACGGACAGGGGGTAACCTACGAGCAGTACTTC
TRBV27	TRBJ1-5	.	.	CASRSGGVSWDQPQHF	TGTGCCAGCAGATCCGGGGGGGTAAGCTGGGATCAGCCCCAGCATTTT
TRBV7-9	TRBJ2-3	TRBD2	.	CASSLGLAGDTQYF	TGTGCCAGCAGCTTAGGCCTAGCGGGAGATACGCAGTATTTT
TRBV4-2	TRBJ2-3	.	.	CASSQDGVPSTDTQYF	TGTGCCAGCAGCCAAGACGGGGTACCTAGCACAGATACGCAGTATTTT
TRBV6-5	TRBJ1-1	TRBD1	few	CASSGTGKGTEAFF	TGTGCCAGCAGTGGGACAGGGAAAGGCACTGAAGCTTTCTTT
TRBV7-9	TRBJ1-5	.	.	CASSLDTGNQPQHF	TGTGCCAGCAGCTTAGACACAGGAAATCAGCCCCAGCATTTT
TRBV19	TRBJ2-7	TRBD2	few	CASSIAGGAYEQYF	TGTGCCAGTAGTATAGCCGGGGGGGCCTACGAGCAGTACTTC
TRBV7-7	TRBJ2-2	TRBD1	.	CASSLGPGGNTGELFF	TGTGCCAGCAGCTTAGGGCCAGGGGGCAACACCGGGGAGCTGTTTTTT
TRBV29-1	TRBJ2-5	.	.	CSVDNQGETQYF	TGCAGCGTTGATAATCAGGGAGAGACCCAGTACTTC
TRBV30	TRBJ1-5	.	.	CAENWQGPNQPQHF	TGTGCCGAGAACTGGCAGGGCCCCAATCAGCCCCAGCATTTT
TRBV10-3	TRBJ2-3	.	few	CAIRPSVGTDTQYF	TGTGCCATCAGGCCTAGCGTTGGCACAGATACGCAGTATTTT
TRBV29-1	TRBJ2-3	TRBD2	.	CSVERVAGSRSDTQYF	TGCAGCGTTGAAAGGGTAGCGGGGTCCAGGTCAGATACGCAGTATTTT
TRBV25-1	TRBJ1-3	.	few	CASSPTAGYTIYF	TGTGCCAGCAGCCCGACCGCCGGGTACACCATATATTTT
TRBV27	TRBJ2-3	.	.	CASSFRSARGGNDMDTQYF	TGTGCCAGCAGTTTCAGGTCAGCGCGAGGCGGGAACGATATGGATACACAGTATTTT
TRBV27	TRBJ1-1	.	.	CASSLLQGSPEAFF	TGTGCCAGCAGTCTCCTGCAGGGGAGCCCTGAAGCTTTCTTT
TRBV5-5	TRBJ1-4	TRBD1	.	CASSLTGTGSNEKLFF	TGTGCCAGCAGCTTGACCGGGACAGGTTCTAATGAAAAACTGTTTTTT
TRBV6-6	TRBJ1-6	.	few	CASSYSITGSGGPLHF	TGTGCCAGCAGTTACTCGATTACAGGGTCAGGAGGACCCCTCCACTTT
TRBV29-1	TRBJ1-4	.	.	CSAADRATNEKLFF	TGCAGCGCCGCCGACAGAGCAACTAATGAAAAACTGTTTTTT
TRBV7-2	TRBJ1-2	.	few	CASSHPRVGNYGYTF	TGTGCCAGCAGCCACCCCAGGGTGGGTAACTATGGCTACACCTTC
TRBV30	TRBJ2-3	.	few	CAKDGGTSTDTQYF	TGTGCCAAGGACGGGGGAACTAGCACAGATACGCAGTATTTT
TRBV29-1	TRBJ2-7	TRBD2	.	CSVEGRGEGYEQYF	TGCAGCGTTGAAGGGAGAGGGGAGGGCTACGAGCAGTACTTC
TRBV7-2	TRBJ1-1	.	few	CASSLAGRATEAFF	TGTGCCAGCAGCTTAGCCGGCAGGGCCACTGAAGCTTTCTTT
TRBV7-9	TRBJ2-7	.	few	CASSSRTGNYEQYF	TGTGCCAGCAGCTCCCGGACTGGAAACTACGAGCAGTACTTC
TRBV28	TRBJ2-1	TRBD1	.	CASSLTGYNEQFF	TGTGCCAGCAGTTTGACAGGGTACAATGAGCAGTTCTTC
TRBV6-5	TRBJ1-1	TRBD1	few	CASSWTGNTEAFF	TGTGCCAGCAGTTGGACAGGAAACACTGAAGCTTTCTTT